Listed below are T cell receptor beta chains from one sample, sequenced in a study of T cells in Graves' hyperthyroidism and ophthalmopathy. Each CDR3 protein is one row after TCRdb ran MiXCR on the multiplex PCR reads. The sample consists of around 480,000 distinct CDR3 sequences, approximately 15% of them appearing once. Material: blood. Receptor source: a woman younger than 35 with Graves' hyperthyroidism. The CDR3 runs from the conserved cysteine through the conserved F or W. Fields, in order: V gene, J gene, clone size, D gene, CDR3 protein, CDR3 DNA. A D gene is named only where the DNA matches it firmly. Clone size, where shown, is once, few, many, or a class for clones that have expanded.

TRBV2,TRBJ1-2,.,.,CASSVEGRGGYTF,TGTGCCAGCAGTGTCGAGGGAAGAGGTGGCTACACCTTC
TRBV10-3,TRBJ2-5,many,TRBD2,CAISDSSAQGGRSETQYF,TGTGCCATCAGTGATTCCTCAGCCCAGGGAGGGAGGTCAGAGACCCAGTACTTC
TRBV7-6,TRBJ1-4,few,.,CASSPNVATNEKLFF,TGTGCCAGCAGCCCCAACGTGGCAACTAATGAAAAACTGTTTTTT
TRBV20-1,TRBJ1-1,few,TRBD1,CSARGPTGGEAFF,TGCAGTGCTAGGGGGCCGACAGGGGGGGAAGCTTTCTTT
TRBV16,TRBJ1-3,.,.,CASSQSAAVSGNTIYF,TGTGCCAGCAGCCAATCGGCGGCAGTCTCTGGAAACACCATATATTTT
TRBV28,TRBJ2-5,many,TRBD2,CASSGREYEETQYF,TGTGCCAGCAGTGGGAGGGAGTATGAAGAGACCCAGTACTTC
TRBV27,TRBJ2-3,few,.,CDSSLWAGASTDTQYF,TGTGACAGCAGTTTATGGGCAGGAGCTAGCACAGATACGCAGTATTTT
TRBV2,TRBJ2-1,.,TRBD2,CASSQDSSGYNEQFF,TGTGCCAGCAGCCAGGACTCTAGCGGATACAATGAGCAGTTCTTC
TRBV2,TRBJ2-5,many,.,CASSRAETQYF,TGTGCCAGCAGCCGGGCGGAGACCCAGTACTTC
TRBV7-9,TRBJ1-4,.,.,CASSPVGATNEKLFF,TGTGCCAGCAGTCCCGTGGGTGCGACTAATGAAAAACTGTTTTTT
TRBV10-1,TRBJ2-7,once,.,CASSPTSLSYEQYF,TGCGCCAGCAGTCCGACTAGTTTGTCCTACGAGCAGTACTTC
TRBV6-1,TRBJ2-1,many,TRBD2,CASSPSGRNNDPYNEQFF,TGTGCCAGCAGTCCCAGCGGGAGGAATAACGATCCCTACAATGAGCAGTTCTTC
TRBV20-1,TRBJ2-1,many,.,CSAGGPWTSSYNEQFF,TGCAGTGCTGGGGGGCCTTGGACCAGCTCCTACAATGAGCAGTTCTTC
TRBV2,TRBJ2-4,many,.,CASSDKRGSNIQYF,TGTGCCAGCAGTGATAAGAGGGGCTCGAACATTCAGTACTTC
TRBV5-6,TRBJ2-3,.,.,CASSLRQGTDTQYF,TGTGCCAGCAGCTTGAGGCAGGGCACAGATACGCAGTATTTT
TRBV11-3,TRBJ1-2,.,.,CASTARGGYTF,TGTGCCAGCACCGCGCGGGGTGGCTACACCTTC
TRBV7-3,TRBJ1-1,many,.,CASSLKGGMEGGTEAFF,TGTGCCAGCAGCTTAAAAGGGGGAATGGAGGGAGGCACTGAAGCTTTCTTT
TRBV7-7,TRBJ2-3,.,.,CASSPGMGDTQYF,TGTGCCAGCAGCCCAGGGATGGGGGATACGCAGTATTTT
TRBV7-8,TRBJ2-1,many,.,CASSLPGWASNEQFF,TGTGCCAGCAGCTTGCCAGGCTGGGCTTCTAATGAGCAGTTCTTC
TRBV19,TRBJ1-4,.,TRBD1,CASRTDRGNEKLFF,TGTGCCAGTAGAACCGACAGGGGTAATGAAAAACTGTTTTTT
TRBV9,TRBJ1-5,.,.,CASSVGDVSNQPQHF,TGTGCCAGCAGCGTAGGGGACGTAAGCAATCAGCCCCAGCATTTT
TRBV5-1,TRBJ2-7,few,.,CASSLGAGLYEQYF,TGCGCCAGCAGCTTGGGTGCAGGGTTATACGAGCAGTACTTC
TRBV30,TRBJ1-1,many,.,CAWSPGRNTEAFF,TGTGCCTGGAGTCCGGGGAGGAACACTGAAGCTTTCTTT
TRBV5-1,TRBJ2-4,many,.,CASSLGLVGNIQYF,TGCGCCAGCAGCTTGGGGCTAGTTGGAAACATTCAGTACTTC
TRBV19,TRBJ1-2,many,.,CASSILNYGYTF,TGTGCCAGTAGTATCCTGAACTATGGCTACACCTTC
TRBV12-3/TRBV12-4,TRBJ1-2,many,TRBD1,CASSFRQGERGTYGYTF,TGTGCCAGCAGTTTTAGGCAGGGGGAGAGGGGAACCTATGGCTACACCTTC
TRBV6-1,TRBJ1-2,.,.,CASNTAGGYTF,TGTGCCAGCAACACCGCGGGAGGCTACACCTTC
TRBV9,TRBJ1-5,many,.,CASSVGGHNQPQHF,TGTGCCAGCAGCGTAGGCGGCCACAATCAGCCCCAGCATTTT
TRBV5-8,TRBJ2-2,many,.,CASSLVTGSSGELFF,TGTGCCAGCAGCTTGGTCACCGGATCTTCCGGGGAGCTGTTTTTT
TRBV20-1,TRBJ1-2,many,TRBD1,CSARGDRGRSGYTF,TGCAGTGCTAGAGGTGACAGGGGGCGCTCTGGCTACACCTTC
TRBV19,TRBJ1-2,few,.,CASSIPGAGSPGYTF,TGTGCCAGTAGTATCCCAGGGGCTGGCTCCCCTGGCTACACCTTC
TRBV4-1,TRBJ2-2,few,TRBD2,CASSQDLPGLGGRTNTGELFF,TGCGCCAGCAGCCAAGATCTTCCCGGTCTGGGCGGGAGGACGAACACCGGGGAGCTGTTTTTT
TRBV30,TRBJ2-5,many,TRBD1,CAWQPGTGGGKTQYF,TGTGCCTGGCAACCCGGGACAGGGGGCGGGAAGACCCAGTACTTC
TRBV2,TRBJ2-1,.,.,CASSGGRGFGTGEQFF,TGTGCCAGCAGCGGAGGTCGGGGATTCGGCACCGGGGAGCAGTTCTTC
TRBV14,TRBJ2-3,.,.,CASSQLRSTDTQYF,TGTGCCAGCAGCCAACTTCGTAGCACAGATACGCAGTATTTT
TRBV18,TRBJ2-5,many,.,CASSRLGQETQYF,TGTGCCAGCTCCAGACTAGGCCAAGAGACCCAGTACTTC
TRBV7-9,TRBJ2-1,.,.,CASPPPPPPPPPQFF,TGTGCCAGCCCCCCCCCCCCCCCCCCCCCCCCCCCCCAGTTCTTC
TRBV20-1,TRBJ2-2,many,TRBD2,CSARREGSTGELFF,TGCAGTGCTAGACGGGAGGGTTCAACCGGGGAGCTGTTTTTT
TRBV19,TRBJ2-1,many,.,CASSIDLNSQRPNEQFF,TGTGCCAGTAGTATAGATCTCAACAGCCAGCGTCCTAATGAGCAGTTCTTC
TRBV4-1,TRBJ2-2,.,.,CASSQGQRAGELFF,TGCGCCAGCAGCCAAGGACAGAGGGCCGGGGAGCTGTTTTTT
TRBV7-9,TRBJ1-6,many,.,CASSFLINSPLHF,TGTGCCAGCAGCTTCCTGATTAATTCACCCCTCCACTTT
TRBV20-1,TRBJ2-7,many,TRBD2,CSAHGLAGFEQYF,TGCAGTGCGCACGGACTAGCGGGCTTCGAGCAGTACTTC
TRBV10-2,TRBJ2-1,many,TRBD2,CASSDPGGSRDEQFF,TGCGCCAGCAGTGATCCGGGCGGGAGTCGGGATGAGCAGTTCTTC
TRBV5-5,TRBJ1-1,few,.,CASTGGGLGTEAFF,TGTGCCAGCACCGGAGGGGGGCTTGGGACTGAAGCTTTCTTT
TRBV29-1,TRBJ2-1,many,.,CSGSPNNNEQFF,TGCAGCGGATCTCCAAATAACAATGAGCAGTTCTTC
TRBV30,TRBJ2-1,many,TRBD2,CAWSSSGLYNEQFF,TGTGCCTGGAGCTCTAGCGGGCTTTACAATGAGCAGTTCTTC
TRBV7-6,TRBJ1-2,.,TRBD1,CASSSGGLQGYTF,TGTGCCAGCAGCTCAGGGGGGCTTCAGGGCTACACCTTC
TRBV12-3/TRBV12-4,TRBJ2-2,many,.,CASSFVGGTGELFF,TGTGCCAGCAGTTTCGTTGGGGGAACCGGGGAGCTGTTTTTT